Presented here are 26 T cell receptor beta chains from one specimen sequenced in a study of cytomegalovirus exposure and HLA in healthy donors. The study ran its PCR with 60 Vbeta and 13 Jbeta primers. Profiling relied on immunoSEQ multiplex PCR, and the TCRdb table lists in-frame clones only, not all of them. The repertoire holds about 200,000 clones, with approximately 86% as singletons. Sequencing was carried out using PBMCs. The receptors stem from a woman aged 25 to 39 in good health and CMV-seronegative.

The genes are TRBV2 and TRBJ2-3, with D possibly TRBD2 on 5 matching bases. Germline CDR1 reads SNHLY; CDR2 reads FYNNEI. The CDR3 consists of 12 residues. Trimming shortened V by 7 bases and J by 3 bases, and 8 bases separated the two germline ends. The CDR3 DNA reads as TGTGCCAGCAAGAGGGAAACAGATACGCAGTATTTT. Translated: CASKRETDTQYF.

CDR3 nucleotide sequence: TGTGCCAGCAGTAAGCGGACAGGTGTGAACACTGAAGCTTTCTTT. This sequence encodes CASSKRTGVNTEAFF. This chain uses TRBV28 with TRBJ1-1, with 7 nucleotides matching TRBD1. There are 15 residues in the CDR3. From germline, CDR1 is MDHEN and CDR2 SYDVKM. The V and J ends lost 5 bases and 0 bases, in that order; junction bases with no gene match: 6.

This chain joins TRBV6-5 and TRBJ2-1, with D hard to call. This CDR3 spans 15 amino acids. Trimming pared 6 bases from V and 4 bases from J, leaving 16 bases between. Germline V gene lookup returns CDR1 MNHEY and CDR2 SVGAGI. The CDR3 sequence is CASRVSRVKYNEQFF. The DNA for the CDR3 is TGTGCCAGCAGGGTTAGCAGAGTCAAATACAATGAGCAGTTCTTC.

The gene calls are TRBV4-1 and TRBJ1-3; D not resolved. Germline V gene lookup returns CDR1 MGHRA and CDR2 YSYEKL. This CDR3 region has 19 residues. V was shortened by 0 bases and J by 0 bases, with 18 bases between the two germline ends. The CDR3 region is CASSQDGPSALSSGNTIYF. The CDR3 region has the DNA TGCGCCAGCAGCCAAGATGGGCCGTCGGCGTTGAGCTCTGGAAACACCATATATTTT.

The genes are TRBV28 and TRBJ1-1, with D hard to call. CDR3 length: 14 amino acids. V lost 7 bases to trimming and J lost 0 bases, with 12 bases between them. In germline, CDR1 is MDHEN, CDR2 SYDVKM. The CDR3, as DNA: TGTGCCAGCACCCTCTCCGGGGTGAACACTGAAGCTTTCTTT. This translates into CASTLSGVNTEAFF.

The chain combines TRBV23-1 with TRBJ2-7, with 8 bases that match TRBD2. TRBV23-1 is recorded as an ORF, its role being uncertain. The V gene end was trimmed by 0 bases and the J gene end by 3 bases; junction bases not matched to a gene: 7. This CDR3 is 16 amino acids long. DNA of the CDR3: TGCGCCAGCAGTCAATCACGGATAGCGGGGTTCTACGAGCAGTACTTC. Protein sequence: CASSQSRIAGFYEQYF.

The chain joins TRBV7-2 to TRBJ2-5, with D uncertain. Germline V gives CDR1 SGHTA, CDR2 FQGNSA. There are 16 residues in the CDR3. The ends were cut back, 1 base at V and 4 bases at J, with 16 bases in the middle. This CDR3 reads CASSLVVTRPGETQYF. The CDR3 nucleotides read TGTGCCAGCAGCTTAGTTGTAACTCGACCGGGAGAGACCCAGTACTTC.

The CDR3 spells CASSNLLAGGLNEQFF. The DNA for the CDR3 is TGTGCCAGCAGTAATTTGTTAGCGGGGGGGCTTAATGAGCAGTTCTTC. The chain employs TRBV28 and TRBJ2-1; 11 bases are a match to TRBD2. Germline lookup yields CDR1 MDHEN and CDR2 SYDVKM. The CDR3 covers 16 residues. V gave up 5 bases and J gave up 7 bases; unmatched junction bases: 10.

The V call is TRBV5-1, the J call TRBJ1-1, with 8 positions matching TRBD1. This CDR3 has 15 amino acids. V trimming: 4 bases; J trimming: 1 base; junction bases outside the gene matches: 6. Germline lookup yields CDR1 SGHRS and CDR2 YFSETQ. The CDR3: CASSHFGQGNTEAFF. CDR3 coding DNA: TGCGCCAGCAGCCATTTCGGACAGGGGAACACTGAAGCTTTCTTT.

The V and J genes are TRBV19 and TRBJ2-3; 10 bases line up with TRBD2. The germline V gene encodes CDR1 LNHDA and CDR2 SQIVND (reference sequence). The CDR3 totals 16 residues. With 2 bases clipped from V and 2 bases from J, the junction kept 4 bases outside the gene matches. CDR3 in DNA: TGTGCCAGTAGTATAACGGGACTAGCGTTCACAGATACGCAGTATTTT. The encoded protein is CASSITGLAFTDTQYF.

The chain carries TRBV9 and TRBJ2-6; 8 bases fit TRBD1. The CDR3 length is 18 residues. Per the germline V gene, CDR1 is SGDLS and CDR2 is YYNGEE. J lost 4 bases, V lost 2 bases, and 11 bases had no gene match. The CDR3 coding sequence is TGTGCCAGCAGCGTCGCAGGGCAGGGGGCGCGCGGGGCCAACGTCCTGACTTTC. This translates into CASSVAGQGARGANVLTF.

This sequence joins TRBV2 and TRBJ2-3; D perhaps matches TRBD2 (6 bases). Germline V gene lookup returns CDR1 SNHLY and CDR2 FYNNEI. The CDR3 consists of 15 residues. The V gene lost 4 bases and the J gene lost 2 bases, with 13 bases spanning the gap. For the CDR3, the DNA is TGTGCCAGCAGTGGGCGGCGGGGTAACACAGATACGCAGTATTTT. Protein product: CASSGRRGNTDTQYF.

This chain uses TRBV27 with TRBJ2-1, with 12 bases identical to TRBD2. V lost 6 bases, J lost 7 bases, and 7 bases stayed unmatched. In germline, CDR1 is MNHEY, CDR2 SMNVEV (reference sequence). The CDR3 covers 15 residues. The CDR3, as DNA: TGTGCCAGCAGCCCTAGCGGGAGGGCCGATAATGAGCAGTTCTTC. This gives the protein CASSPSGRADNEQFF.

This clone was seen a handful of times. The chain combines TRBV5-4 with TRBJ2-7; 8 positions agree with TRBD2. CDR1 and CDR2 (germline): SGHNT, YYREEE (reference sequence). The V gene end was trimmed by 4 bases and the J gene end by 1 base; junction bases not matched to a gene: 7. The CDR3 contains 15 residues. CDR3 in amino acids: CASSPSSGGSYEQYF. For the CDR3, the DNA is TGTGCCAGCAGCCCAAGTTCGGGAGGGTCCTACGAGCAGTACTTC.

The chain employs TRBV19 and TRBJ1-5, with D maybe TRBD1 (5 bases). Trimming removed 1 base from V and 4 bases from J, with 8 bases in between. Germline CDR1 LNHDA, CDR2 SQIVND (reference sequence). The CDR3 has 14 residues. CDR3 loop: CASSIGTFNQPQHF. The CDR3 DNA follows: TGTGCCAGTAGTATAGGGACATTTAATCAGCCCCAGCATTTT.

The chain has TRBV7-6 and TRBJ2-5; 8 bases are a match to TRBD1. Per germline, CDR1 SGHVS and CDR2 FNYEAQ. The CDR3 has 13 residues. The J segment lost 3 bases and the V segment lost 5 bases, leaving 2 bases of the junction unmatched. The CDR3 DNA sequence: TGTGCCAGCAGCCTGGACAGGGAAGAGACCCAGTACTTC. Amino acids: CASSLDREETQYF. The full variable domain, completed using reference TRBV7-6 and TRBJ2-5, is GAGVSQSPRYKVTKRGQDVALRCDPISGHVSLYWYRQALGQGPEFLTYFNYEAQQDKSGLPNDRFSAERPEGSISTLTIQRTEQRDSAMYRCASSLDREETQYFGPGTRLLVL.

This sequence joins TRBV6-1 and TRBJ1-5, with 8 positions matching TRBD1. Per germline, CDR1 MNHNS and CDR2 SASEGT. Trimming cost V 4 bases and J 4 bases; bases outside gene matches: 9. The length of the CDR3 is 16 residues. The CDR3 nucleotides are TGTGCCAGCAGTGGAAGGACAGGGTATCATAATCAGCCCCAGCATTTT. It translates to CASSGRTGYHNQPQHF.

The rearrangement uses TRBV7-3 and TRBJ2-1; the D gene is possibly TRBD1 (6 bases). Trimming stripped 5 bases from V and 4 bases from J, with 9 bases between. The CDR3 covers 13 residues. Germline-derived CDR1 and CDR2 are SGHTA and FQGTGA. The CDR3 sequence is CASSPGEYNEQFF. CDR3 DNA: TGTGCCAGCAGCCCAGGGGAGTACAATGAGCAGTTCTTC.

This chain connects TRBV5-6 to TRBJ2-1; D not resolved. Between the trimmed V and J ends, which lost 0 bases and 8 bases, there was a span of 6 bases. Germline CDR1 is SGHDT and CDR2 is YYEEEE. The CDR3 runs to 12 residues. The CDR3: CASSLARHEQFF. The CDR3 bases are TGTGCCAGCAGCTTGGCTAGACATGAGCAGTTCTTC.

The chain combines TRBV6-5 with TRBJ2-7, with 7 bases aligning to TRBD1. Germline CDR1 reads MNHEY; CDR2 reads SVGAGI. Unmatched junction bases numbered 5, after V lost 5 bases and J lost 1 base. CDR3 length: 14 residues. The CDR3 loop is CASSRGTVSYEQYF. CDR3 in DNA: TGTGCCAGCAGTCGAGGGACAGTTTCCTACGAGCAGTACTTC.

V gene TRBV19 combines with J gene TRBJ2-2; D is unclear. Trimming took off 6 bases at V and 3 bases at J, with 14 bases between the two ends. The CDR3 length is 15 residues. Looked up from germline, CDR1 is LNHDA and CDR2 is SQIVND (reference sequence). CDR3 residues: CASRFLAVDTGELFF. The CDR3 DNA reads TGTGCCAGTAGATTTCTCGCGGTCGACACCGGGGAGCTGTTTTTT.

The CDR3 is CASSWTGGPYEQYF. In DNA form, the CDR3 reads TGTGCCAGCAGTTGGACAGGGGGGCCCTACGAGCAGTACTTC. This chain links TRBV27 with TRBJ2-7, with 10 bases that match TRBD1. CDR1 and CDR2 from the germline V gene are MNHEY and SMNVEV (reference sequence). The CDR3 consists of 14 residues. V gave up 4 bases and J gave up 2 bases; unmatched junction bases: 2.

The chain couples TRBV9 to TRBJ1-4; D is perhaps TRBD1 (5 bases). Germline V gene data show CDR1 as SGDLS and CDR2 as YYNGEE. The V gene lost 3 bases and the J gene lost 1 base, with 10 bases spanning the gap. The CDR3 runs to 15 residues. The CDR3 region is CASSARGGTNEKLFF. The CDR3 DNA sequence: TGTGCCAGCAGCGCCCGCGGGGGAACTAATGAAAAACTGTTTTTT.

The chain joins TRBV5-1 to TRBJ2-7; TRBD1 agrees at 8 bases. The CDR3 is 14 amino acids. Losses at the gene ends were 4 bases for V and 2 bases for J; bases not matched to a gene: 5. Germline V gives CDR1 SGHRS, CDR2 YFSETQ. The CDR3, as DNA: TGCGCCAGCAGCCCGGACAGGGACCCCTACGAGCAGTACTTC. Residues: CASSPDRDPYEQYF.

CDR3 region: CASSLRSSGIYYPSSYNEQFF. The CDR3 nucleotides read TGTGCCAGCAGTCTCCGATCTAGCGGTATCTACTACCCGAGCTCCTACAATGAGCAGTTCTTC. The V gene is TRBV27, the J gene TRBJ2-1; 7 nucleotides align to TRBD2. The CDR3 sequence is 21 residues long. Germline V gives CDR1 MNHEY, CDR2 SMNVEV (reference sequence). V lost 5 bases and J lost 0; bases outside the gene matches: 22.

The chain combines TRBV20-1 with TRBJ2-7, with D perhaps matching TRBD1 (5 bases). This CDR3 region has 10 residues. The germline V gene has CDR1 DFQATT and CDR2 SNEGSKA (reference sequence). Trimming pared 3 bases from V and 11 bases from J, leaving 11 bases between. This chain's CDR3 is CSASHQGKYF. The CDR3 nucleotides read TGCAGTGCTAGTCACCAGGGAAAGTACTTC.